The T cell receptor (beta chain) described here comes from a study of cytomegalovirus exposure and HLA in healthy donors. The study ran its PCR with 60 Vbeta and 13 Jbeta primers. Measured with immunoSEQ multiplex PCR; TCRdb has only the in-frame clones, and not every one. This table holds approximately 210,000 clones, roughly three quarters found once. Study findings and constraints: Follow-up analysis later connected one missense variant in DCLRE1C with trimming of TCR beta V- and J-genes.

Concerning this clone itself: Its antigen remains unknown. The same CDR3 is also encoded by other DNA sequences in this sample.

Trimming at V came to 4 bases and at J to 11 bases, leaving 6 bases not matched to a gene. The CDR3 extends over 13 amino acids. Looked up from germline, CDR1 is SGHTA and CDR2 is FQGTGA. The gene calls are TRBV7-3 and TRBJ1-1; 11 bases agree with TRBD1. The sequence came from a male donor in good health and CMV-seropositive. Sequencing input: PBMCs. The CDR3 DNA reads as TGTGCCAGCAGCTCGGGACAGGGGGTGAGTGCTTTCTTT. It codes for CASSSGQGVSAFF.